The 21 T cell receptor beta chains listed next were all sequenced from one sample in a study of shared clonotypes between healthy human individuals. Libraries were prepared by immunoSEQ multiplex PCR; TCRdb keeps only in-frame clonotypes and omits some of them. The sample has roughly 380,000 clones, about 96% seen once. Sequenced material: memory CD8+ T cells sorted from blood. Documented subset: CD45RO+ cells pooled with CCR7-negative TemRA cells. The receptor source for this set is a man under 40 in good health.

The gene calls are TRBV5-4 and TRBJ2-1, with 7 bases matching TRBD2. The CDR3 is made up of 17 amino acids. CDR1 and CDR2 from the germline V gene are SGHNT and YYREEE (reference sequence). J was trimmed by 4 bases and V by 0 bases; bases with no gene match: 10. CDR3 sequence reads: CASSLVAGAVQYNEQFF. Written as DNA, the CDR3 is TGTGCCAGCAGCTTGGTGGCGGGAGCAGTACAGTACAATGAGCAGTTCTTC.

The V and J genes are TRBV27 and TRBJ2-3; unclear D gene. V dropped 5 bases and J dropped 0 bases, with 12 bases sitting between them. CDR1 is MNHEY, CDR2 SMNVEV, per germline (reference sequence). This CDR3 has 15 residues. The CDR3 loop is CASSLRPYSTDTQYF. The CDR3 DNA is TGTGCCAGCAGTCTAAGACCATATAGCACAGATACGCAGTATTTT.

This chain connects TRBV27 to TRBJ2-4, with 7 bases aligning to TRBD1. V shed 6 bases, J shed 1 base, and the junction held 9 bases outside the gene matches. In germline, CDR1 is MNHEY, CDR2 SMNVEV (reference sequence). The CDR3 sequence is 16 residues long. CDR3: CASRPTGKVAKNIQYF. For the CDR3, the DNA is TGTGCCAGCAGACCGACAGGGAAGGTGGCCAAAAACATTCAGTACTTC.

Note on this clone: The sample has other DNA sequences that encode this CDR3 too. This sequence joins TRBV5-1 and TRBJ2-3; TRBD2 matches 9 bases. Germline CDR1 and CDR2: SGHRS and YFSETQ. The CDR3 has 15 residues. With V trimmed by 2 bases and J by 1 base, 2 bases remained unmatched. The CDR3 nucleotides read TGCGCCAGCAGCTTTTTAGCGGGGGGCACAGATACGCAGTATTTT. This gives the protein CASSFLAGGTDTQYF.

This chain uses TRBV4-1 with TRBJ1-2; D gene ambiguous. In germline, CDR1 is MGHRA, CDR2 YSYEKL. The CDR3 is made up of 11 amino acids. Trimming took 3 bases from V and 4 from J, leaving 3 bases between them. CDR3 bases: TGCGCCAGCAGCCAGACCTATGGCTACACCTTC. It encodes CASSQTYGYTF.

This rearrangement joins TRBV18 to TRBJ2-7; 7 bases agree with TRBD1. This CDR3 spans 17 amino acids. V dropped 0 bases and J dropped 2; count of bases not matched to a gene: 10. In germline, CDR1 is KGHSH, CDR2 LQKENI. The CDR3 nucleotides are TGTGCCAGCTCACCACCAGGCGGGCTAGGGGGCCCCTACGAGCAGTACTTC. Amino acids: CASSPPGGLGGPYEQYF.

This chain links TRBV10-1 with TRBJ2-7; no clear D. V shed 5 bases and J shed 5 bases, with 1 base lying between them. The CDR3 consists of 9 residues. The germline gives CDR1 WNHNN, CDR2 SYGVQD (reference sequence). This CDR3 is CASSNEQYF. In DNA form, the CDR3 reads TGCGCCAGCAGTAACGAGCAGTACTTC.

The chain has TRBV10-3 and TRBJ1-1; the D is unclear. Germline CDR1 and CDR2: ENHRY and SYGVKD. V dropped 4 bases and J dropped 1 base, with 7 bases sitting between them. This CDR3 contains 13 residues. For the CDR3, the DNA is TGTGCCATCAGTGTGGGCGGGAACACTGAAGCTTTCTTT. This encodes CAISVGGNTEAFF.

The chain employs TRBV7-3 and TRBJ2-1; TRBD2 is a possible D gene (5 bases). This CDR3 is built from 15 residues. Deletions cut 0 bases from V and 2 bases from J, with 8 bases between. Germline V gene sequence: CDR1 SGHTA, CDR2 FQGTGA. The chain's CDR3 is CASSLTSAPYNEQFF. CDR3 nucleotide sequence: TGTGCCAGCAGCTTAACTAGCGCACCCTACAATGAGCAGTTCTTC.

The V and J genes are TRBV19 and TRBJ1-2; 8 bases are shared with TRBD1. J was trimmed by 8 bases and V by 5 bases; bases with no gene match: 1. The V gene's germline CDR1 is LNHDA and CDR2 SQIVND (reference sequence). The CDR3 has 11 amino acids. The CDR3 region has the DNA TGTGCCAGTAGTGGACAGGGAGGCTACACCTTC. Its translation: CASSGQGGYTF.

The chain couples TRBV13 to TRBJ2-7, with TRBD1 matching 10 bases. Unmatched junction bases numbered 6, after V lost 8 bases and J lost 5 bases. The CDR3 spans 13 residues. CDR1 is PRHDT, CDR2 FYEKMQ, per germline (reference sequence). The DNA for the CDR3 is TGTGCCAGCCGAGGGACAGGGGTCGACGAGCAGTACTTC. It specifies CASRGTGVDEQYF.

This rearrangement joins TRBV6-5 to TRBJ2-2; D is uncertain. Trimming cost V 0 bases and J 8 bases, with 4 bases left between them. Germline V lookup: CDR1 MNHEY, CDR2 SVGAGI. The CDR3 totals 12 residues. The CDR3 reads CASSYSGGELFF. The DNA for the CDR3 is TGTGCCAGCAGTTACTCAGGGGGGGAGCTGTTTTTT.

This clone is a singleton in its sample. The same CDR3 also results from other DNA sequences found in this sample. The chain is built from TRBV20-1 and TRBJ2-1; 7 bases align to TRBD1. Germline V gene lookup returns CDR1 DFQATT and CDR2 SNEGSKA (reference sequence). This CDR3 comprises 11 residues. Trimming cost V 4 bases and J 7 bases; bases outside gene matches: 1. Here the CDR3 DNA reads TGCAGTGCTAACAGGGGTAATGAGCAGTTCTTC. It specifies CSANRGNEQFF.

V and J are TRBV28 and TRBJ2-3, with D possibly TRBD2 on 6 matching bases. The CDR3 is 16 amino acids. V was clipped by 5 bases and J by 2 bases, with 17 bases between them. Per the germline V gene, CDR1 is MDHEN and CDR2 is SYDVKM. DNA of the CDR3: TGTGCCAGCAGTACGAAAAAAGCGGGCTACACAGATACGCAGTATTTT. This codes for CASSTKKAGYTDTQYF.

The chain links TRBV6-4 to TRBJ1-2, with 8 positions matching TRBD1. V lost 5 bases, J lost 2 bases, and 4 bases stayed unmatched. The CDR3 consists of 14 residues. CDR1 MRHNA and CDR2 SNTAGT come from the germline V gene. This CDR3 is CASSYRGRNYGYTF. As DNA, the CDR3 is TGTGCCAGCAGTTACAGGGGGAGGAACTATGGCTACACCTTC.

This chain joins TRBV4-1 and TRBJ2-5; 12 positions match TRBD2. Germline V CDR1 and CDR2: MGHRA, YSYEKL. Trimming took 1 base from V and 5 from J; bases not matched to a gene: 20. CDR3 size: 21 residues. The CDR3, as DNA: TGCGCCAGCAGCCAAGTTTCGTTGACTAGCGGGAGAAGAACCCCAAGCGAGACCCAGTACTTC. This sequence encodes CASSQVSLTSGRRTPSETQYF.

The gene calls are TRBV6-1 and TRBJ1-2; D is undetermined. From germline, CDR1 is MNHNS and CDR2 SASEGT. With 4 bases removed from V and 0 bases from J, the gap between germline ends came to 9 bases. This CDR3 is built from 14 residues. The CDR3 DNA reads TGTGCCAGCAGTGCGGGCTCTGCTAACTATGGCTACACCTTC. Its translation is CASSAGSANYGYTF.

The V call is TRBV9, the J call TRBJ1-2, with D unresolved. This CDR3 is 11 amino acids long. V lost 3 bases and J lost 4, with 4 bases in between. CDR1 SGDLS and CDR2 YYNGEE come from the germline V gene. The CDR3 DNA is TGTGCCAGCAGCGGCACCTATGGCTACACCTTC. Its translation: CASSGTYGYTF.

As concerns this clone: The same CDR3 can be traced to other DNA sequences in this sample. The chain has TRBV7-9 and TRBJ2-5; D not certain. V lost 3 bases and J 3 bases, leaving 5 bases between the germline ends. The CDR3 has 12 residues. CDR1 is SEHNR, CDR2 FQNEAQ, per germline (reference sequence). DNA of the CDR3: TGTGCCAGCAGCTTGACGGAAGAGACCCAGTACTTC. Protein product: CASSLTEETQYF.

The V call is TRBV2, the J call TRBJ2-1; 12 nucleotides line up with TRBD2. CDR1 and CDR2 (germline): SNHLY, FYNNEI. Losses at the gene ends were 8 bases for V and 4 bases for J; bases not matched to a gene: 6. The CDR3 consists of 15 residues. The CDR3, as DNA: TGTGCCAGCCCCAGGACTAGCGGGAAGTACAATGAGCAGTTCTTC. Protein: CASPRTSGKYNEQFF.

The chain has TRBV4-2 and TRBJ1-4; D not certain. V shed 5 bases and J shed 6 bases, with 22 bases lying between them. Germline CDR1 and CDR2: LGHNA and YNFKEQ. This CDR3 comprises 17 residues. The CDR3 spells CASSLTTAGLRDEKLFF. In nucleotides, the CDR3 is TGTGCCAGCAGCTTAACAACGGCAGGCTTGCGGGATGAAAAACTGTTTTTT.